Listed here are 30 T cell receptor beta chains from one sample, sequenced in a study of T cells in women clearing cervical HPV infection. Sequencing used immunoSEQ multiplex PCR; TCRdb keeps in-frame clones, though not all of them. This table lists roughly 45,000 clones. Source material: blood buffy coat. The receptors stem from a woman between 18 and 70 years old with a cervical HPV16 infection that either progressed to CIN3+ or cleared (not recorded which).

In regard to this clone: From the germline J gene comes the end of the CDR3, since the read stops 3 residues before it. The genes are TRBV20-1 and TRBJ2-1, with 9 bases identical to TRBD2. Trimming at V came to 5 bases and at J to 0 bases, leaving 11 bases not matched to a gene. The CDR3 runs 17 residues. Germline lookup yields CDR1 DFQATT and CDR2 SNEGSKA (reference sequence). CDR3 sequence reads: CSAAIRVSGSSYNEQFF. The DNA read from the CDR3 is TGCAGTGCTGCCATCCGTGTTAGCGGGAGCTCCTACAATGAG.

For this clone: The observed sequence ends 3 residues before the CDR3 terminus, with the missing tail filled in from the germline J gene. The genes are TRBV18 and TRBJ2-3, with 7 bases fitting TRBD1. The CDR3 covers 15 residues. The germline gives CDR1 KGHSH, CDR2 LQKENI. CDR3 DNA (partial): TGTGCCAGCTCACCCCGACAGGGACCCCAAGAGACG. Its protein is CASSPRQGPQET. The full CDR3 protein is CASSPRQGPQETQYF.

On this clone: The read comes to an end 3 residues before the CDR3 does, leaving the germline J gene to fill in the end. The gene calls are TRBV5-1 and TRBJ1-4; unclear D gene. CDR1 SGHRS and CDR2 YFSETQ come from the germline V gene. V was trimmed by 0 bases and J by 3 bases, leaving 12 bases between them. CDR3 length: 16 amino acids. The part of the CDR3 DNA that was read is TGCGCCAGCAGCTTGGGTCCCCGTAATCCTAATGAAAAA. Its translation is CASSLGPRNPNEK. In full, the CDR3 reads CASSLGPRNPNEKLFF.

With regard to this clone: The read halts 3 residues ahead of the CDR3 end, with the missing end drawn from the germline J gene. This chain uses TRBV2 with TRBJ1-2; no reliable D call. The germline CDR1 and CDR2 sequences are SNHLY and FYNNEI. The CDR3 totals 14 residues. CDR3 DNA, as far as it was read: TGTGCCAGCACGAAAGAGGGCCTAAGCTACGAC. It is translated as CASTKEGLSYD. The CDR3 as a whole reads CASTKEGLSYDYTF.

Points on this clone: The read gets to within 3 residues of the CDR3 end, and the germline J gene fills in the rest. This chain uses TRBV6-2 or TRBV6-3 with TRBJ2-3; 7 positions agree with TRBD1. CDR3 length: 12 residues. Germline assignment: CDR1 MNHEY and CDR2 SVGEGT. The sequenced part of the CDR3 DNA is TGTGCCAGTGGGACAGTACAAGAGACG. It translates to CASGTVQET. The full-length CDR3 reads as CASGTVQETQYF.

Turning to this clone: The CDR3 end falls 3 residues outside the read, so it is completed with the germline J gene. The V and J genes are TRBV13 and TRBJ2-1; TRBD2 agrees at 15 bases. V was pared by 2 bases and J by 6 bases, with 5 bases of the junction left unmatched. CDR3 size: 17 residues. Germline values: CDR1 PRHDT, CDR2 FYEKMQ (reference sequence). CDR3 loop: CASSLRGTSGGRNEQFF. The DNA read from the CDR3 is TGTGCCAGCAGCTTAAGGGGGACTAGCGGGGGGCGCAATGAG.

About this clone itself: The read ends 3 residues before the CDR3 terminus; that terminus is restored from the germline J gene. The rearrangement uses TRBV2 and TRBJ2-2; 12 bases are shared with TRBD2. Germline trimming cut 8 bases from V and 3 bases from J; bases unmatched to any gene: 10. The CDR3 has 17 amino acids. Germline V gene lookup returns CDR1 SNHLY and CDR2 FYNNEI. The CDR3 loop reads CASQGASGGGDTGELFF. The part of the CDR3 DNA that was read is TGTGCCAGCCAAGGGGCTAGCGGGGGGGGAGACACCGGGGAG.

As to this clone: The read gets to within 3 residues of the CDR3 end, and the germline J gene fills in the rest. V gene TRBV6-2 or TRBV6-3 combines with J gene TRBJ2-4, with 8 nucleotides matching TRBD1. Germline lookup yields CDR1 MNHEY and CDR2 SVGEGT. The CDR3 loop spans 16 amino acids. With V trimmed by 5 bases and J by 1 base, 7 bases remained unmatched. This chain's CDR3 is CASSPRTGWAKNIQYF. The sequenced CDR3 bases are TGTGCCAGCAGTCCCCGGACAGGGTGGGCCAAAAACATT.

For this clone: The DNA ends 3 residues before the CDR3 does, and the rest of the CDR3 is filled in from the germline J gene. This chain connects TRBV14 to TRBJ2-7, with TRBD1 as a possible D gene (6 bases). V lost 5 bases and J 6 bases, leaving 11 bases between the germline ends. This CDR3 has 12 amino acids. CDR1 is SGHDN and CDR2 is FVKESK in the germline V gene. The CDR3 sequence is CASSITGSEQYF. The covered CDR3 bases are TGTGCCAGCAGCATTACAGGGTCCGAG.

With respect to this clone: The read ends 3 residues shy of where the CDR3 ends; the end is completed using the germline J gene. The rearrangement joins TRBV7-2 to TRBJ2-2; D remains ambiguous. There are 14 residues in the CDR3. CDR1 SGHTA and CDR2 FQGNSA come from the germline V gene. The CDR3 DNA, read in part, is TGTGCCAGCAGCTTAGCAGGAACTAATGAAAAG. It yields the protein CASSLAGTNEK. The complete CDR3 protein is CASSLAGTNEKLFF.

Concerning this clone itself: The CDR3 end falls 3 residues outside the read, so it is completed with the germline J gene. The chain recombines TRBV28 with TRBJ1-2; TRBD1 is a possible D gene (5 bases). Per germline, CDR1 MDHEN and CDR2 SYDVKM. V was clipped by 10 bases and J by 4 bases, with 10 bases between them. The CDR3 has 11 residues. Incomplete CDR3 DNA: TGTGCCAATCGGGGGATCTATGGC. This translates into CANRGIYG. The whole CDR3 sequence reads CANRGIYGYTF.

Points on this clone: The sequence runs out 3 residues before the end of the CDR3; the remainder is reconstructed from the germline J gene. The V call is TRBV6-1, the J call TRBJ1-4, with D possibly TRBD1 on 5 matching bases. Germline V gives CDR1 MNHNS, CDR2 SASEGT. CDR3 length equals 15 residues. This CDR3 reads CASSDGWQGGSPLFF. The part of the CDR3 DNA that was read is TGTGCCAGCAGTGACGGGTGGCAGGGCGGATCACCA.

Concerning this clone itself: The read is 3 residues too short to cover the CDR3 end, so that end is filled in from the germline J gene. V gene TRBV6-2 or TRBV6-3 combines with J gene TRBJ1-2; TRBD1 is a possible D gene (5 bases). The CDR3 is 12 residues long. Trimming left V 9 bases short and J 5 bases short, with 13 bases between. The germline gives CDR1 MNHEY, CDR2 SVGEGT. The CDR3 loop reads CASSGGDYGYTF. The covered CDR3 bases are TGTGCCAGTTCCGGGGGGGATTATGGC.

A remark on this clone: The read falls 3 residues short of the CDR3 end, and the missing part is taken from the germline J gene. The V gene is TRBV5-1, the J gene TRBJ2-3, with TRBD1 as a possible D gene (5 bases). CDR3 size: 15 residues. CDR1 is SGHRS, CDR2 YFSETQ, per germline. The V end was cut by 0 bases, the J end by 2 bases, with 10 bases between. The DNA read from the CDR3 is TGCGCCAGCAGCTTGGACAGGACCTCCACAGATACG. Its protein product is CASSLDRTSTDT. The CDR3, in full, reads CASSLDRTSTDTQYF.

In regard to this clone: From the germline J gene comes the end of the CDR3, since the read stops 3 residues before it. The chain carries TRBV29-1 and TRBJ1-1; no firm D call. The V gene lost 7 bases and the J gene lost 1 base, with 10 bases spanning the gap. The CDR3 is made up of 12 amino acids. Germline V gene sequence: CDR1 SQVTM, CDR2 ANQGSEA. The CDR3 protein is CSGEAGNTEAFF. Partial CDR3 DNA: TGCAGCGGAGAAGCGGGGAACACTGAA.

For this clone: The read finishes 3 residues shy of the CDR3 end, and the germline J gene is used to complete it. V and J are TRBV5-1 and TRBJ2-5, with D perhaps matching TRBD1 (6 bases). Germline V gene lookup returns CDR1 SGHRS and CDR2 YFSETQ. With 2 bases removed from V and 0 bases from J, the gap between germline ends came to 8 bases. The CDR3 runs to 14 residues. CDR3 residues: CASSLRTDQETQYF. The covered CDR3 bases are TGCGCCAGCAGCTTAAGGACAGACCAAGAGACC.

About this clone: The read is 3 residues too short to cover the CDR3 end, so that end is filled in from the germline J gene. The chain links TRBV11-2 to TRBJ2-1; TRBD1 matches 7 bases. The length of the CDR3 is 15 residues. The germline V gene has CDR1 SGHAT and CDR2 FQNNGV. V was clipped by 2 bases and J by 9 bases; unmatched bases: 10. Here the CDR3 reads CASSLRQGRRIEQFF. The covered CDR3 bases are TGTGCCAGCAGCTTAAGACAGGGAAGACGTATTGAG.

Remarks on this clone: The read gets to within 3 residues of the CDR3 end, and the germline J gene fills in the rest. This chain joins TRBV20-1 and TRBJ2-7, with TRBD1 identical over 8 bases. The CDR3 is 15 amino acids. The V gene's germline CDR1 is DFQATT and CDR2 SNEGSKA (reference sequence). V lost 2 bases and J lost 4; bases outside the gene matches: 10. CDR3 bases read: TGCAGTGCTAGACCCCGCAGGGGGCTAGAATACGAG. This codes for CSARPRRGLEYE. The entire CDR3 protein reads CSARPRRGLEYEQYF.

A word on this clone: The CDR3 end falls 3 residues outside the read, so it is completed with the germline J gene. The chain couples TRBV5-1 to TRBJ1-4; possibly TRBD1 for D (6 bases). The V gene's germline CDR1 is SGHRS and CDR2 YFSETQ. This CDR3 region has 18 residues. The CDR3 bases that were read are TGCGCCAGCAGCCCGCCCCTAGTAGGTTTGTCAGGGGCCAACGTA. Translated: CASSPPLVGLSGANV. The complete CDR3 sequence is CASSPPLVGLSGANVLFF. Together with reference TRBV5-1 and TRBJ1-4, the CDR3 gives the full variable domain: KAGVTQTPRYLIKTRGQQVTLSCSPISGHRSVSWYQQTPGQGLQFLFEYFSETQRNKGNFPGRFSGRQFSNSRSEMNVSTLELGDSALYLCASSPPLVGLSGANVLFFGSGTQLSVL.

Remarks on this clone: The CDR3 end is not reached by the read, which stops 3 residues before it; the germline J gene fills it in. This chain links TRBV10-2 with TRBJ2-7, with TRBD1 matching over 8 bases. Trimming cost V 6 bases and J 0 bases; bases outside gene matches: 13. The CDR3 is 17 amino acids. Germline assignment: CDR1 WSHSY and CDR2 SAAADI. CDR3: CASRMTGESVSSYEQYF. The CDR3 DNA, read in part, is TGCGCCAGCAGGATGACAGGGGAATCGGTCAGCTCCTACGAG.

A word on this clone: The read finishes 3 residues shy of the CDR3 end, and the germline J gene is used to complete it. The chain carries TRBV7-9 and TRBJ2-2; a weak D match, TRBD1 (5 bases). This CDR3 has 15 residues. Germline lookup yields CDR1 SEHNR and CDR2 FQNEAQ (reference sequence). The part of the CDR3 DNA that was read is TGTGCCAGCAGCTTACCAGGGATCTTCAATGAAAAG. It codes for CASSLPGIFNEK. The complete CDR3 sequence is CASSLPGIFNEKLFF. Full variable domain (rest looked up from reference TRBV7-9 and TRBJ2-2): DTGVSQNPRHKITKRGQNVTFRCDPISEHNRLYWYRQTLGQGPEFLTYFQNEAQLEKSRLLSDRFSAERPKGSFSTLEIQRTEQGDSAMYLCASSLPGIFNEKLFFGEGSRLTVL.

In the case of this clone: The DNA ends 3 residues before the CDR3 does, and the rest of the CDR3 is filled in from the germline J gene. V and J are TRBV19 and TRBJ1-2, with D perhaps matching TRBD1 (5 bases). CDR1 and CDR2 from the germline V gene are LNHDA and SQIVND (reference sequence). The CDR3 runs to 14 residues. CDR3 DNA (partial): TGTGCCTCCACCTCGGGGGTCCCTCCCTACGAC. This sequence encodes CASTSGVPPYD. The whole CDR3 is CASTSGVPPYDYTF.

CDR3 DNA, as far as it was read: TGCGCCAGCAGGCGGGACAGGGGGAAGAATGAG. Protein: CASRRDRGKNE. The CDR3 in its entirety is CASRRDRGKNEQFF. This chain uses TRBV5-1 with TRBJ2-1, with 11 positions matching TRBD1. The read terminates 3 residues before the CDR3 end, so the remaining end is supplied by the germline J gene. V trimming: 5 bases; J trimming: 7 bases; junction bases outside the gene matches: 5. This CDR3 contains 14 residues. Germline CDR1 is SGHRS and CDR2 is YFSETQ.

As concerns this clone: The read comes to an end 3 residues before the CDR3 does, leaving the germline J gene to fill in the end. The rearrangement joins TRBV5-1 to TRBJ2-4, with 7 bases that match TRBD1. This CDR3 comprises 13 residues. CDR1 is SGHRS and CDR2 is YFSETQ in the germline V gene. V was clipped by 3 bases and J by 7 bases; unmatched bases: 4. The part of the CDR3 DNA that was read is TGCGCCAGCAGCTCCGGGACAGCCAACATT. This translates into CASSSGTANI. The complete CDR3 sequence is CASSSGTANIQYF.

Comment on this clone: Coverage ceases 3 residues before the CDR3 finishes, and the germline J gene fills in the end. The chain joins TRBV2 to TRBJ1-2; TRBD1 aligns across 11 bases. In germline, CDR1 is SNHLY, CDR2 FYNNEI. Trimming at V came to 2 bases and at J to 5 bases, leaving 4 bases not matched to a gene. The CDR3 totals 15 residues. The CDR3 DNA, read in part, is TGTGCCAGCAGTGAATCCGGACAGGGGGCGTATGGC. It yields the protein CASSESGQGAYG. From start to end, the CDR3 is CASSESGQGAYGYTF.

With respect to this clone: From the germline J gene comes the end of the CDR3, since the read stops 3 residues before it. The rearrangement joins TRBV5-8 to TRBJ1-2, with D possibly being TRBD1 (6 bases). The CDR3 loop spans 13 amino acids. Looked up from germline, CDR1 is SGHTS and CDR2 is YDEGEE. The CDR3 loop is CASSGRGAGGYTF. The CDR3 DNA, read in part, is TGTGCCAGCAGCGGTCGGGGGGCAGGAGGC.

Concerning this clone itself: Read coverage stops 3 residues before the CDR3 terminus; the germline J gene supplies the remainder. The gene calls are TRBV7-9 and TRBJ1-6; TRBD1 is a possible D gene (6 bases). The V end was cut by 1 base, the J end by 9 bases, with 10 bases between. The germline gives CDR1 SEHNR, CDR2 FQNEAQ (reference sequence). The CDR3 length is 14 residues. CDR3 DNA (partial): TGTGCCAGCAGCTTAGAAGGGGGTGGTTCACCC. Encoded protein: CASSLEGGGSP. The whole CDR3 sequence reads CASSLEGGGSPLHF.

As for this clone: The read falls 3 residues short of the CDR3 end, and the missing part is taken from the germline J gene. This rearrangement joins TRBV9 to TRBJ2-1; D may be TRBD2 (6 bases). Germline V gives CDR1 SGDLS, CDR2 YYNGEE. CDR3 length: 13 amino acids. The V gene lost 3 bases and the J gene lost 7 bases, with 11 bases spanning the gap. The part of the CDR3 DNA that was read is TGTGCCAGCAGCGCAAGACTAGTGAATGAG. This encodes CASSARLVNE. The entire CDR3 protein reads CASSARLVNEQFF.

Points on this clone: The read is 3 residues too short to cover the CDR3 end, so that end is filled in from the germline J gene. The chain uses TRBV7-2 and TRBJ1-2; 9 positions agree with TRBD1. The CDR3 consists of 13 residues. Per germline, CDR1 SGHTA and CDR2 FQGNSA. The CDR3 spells CASSPRTGEGYTF. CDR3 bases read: TGTGCCAGCAGCCCCCGGACAGGGGAAGGC.

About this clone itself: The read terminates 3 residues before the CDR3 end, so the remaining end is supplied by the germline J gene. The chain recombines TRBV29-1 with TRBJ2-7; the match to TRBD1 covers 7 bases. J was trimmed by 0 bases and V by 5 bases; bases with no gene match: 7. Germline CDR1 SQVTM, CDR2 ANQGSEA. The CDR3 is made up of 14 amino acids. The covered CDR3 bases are TGCAGCGTTAATGAGGGGGCGAGCTCCTACGAG. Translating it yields CSVNEGASSYE. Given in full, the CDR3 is CSVNEGASSYEQYF.